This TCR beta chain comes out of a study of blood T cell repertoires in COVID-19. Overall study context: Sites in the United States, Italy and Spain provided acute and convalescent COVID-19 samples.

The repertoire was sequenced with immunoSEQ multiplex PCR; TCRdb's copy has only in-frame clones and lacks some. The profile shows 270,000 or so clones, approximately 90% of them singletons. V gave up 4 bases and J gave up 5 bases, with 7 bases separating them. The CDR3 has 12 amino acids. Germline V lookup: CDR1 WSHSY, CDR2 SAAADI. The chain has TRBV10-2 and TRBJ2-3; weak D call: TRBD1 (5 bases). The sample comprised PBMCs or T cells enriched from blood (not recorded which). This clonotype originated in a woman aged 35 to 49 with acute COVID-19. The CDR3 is CASSGTLDTQYF. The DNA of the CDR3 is TGCGCCAGCAGTGGGACATTAGATACGCAGTATTTT.